This TCR beta chain was sequenced in a study of T cell changes during pregnancy in multiple sclerosis. Per germline, CDR1 SSHAT and CDR2 FNYEAQ (reference sequence). The CDR3 consists of 13 residues. TCRdb's table, derived via immunoSEQ multiplex PCR, lists solely in-frame clones and lacks some. The sample yields about 53,000 clones, about nine tenths seen once. A word on this clone: One end of the junction varies from germline; a read error may be responsible.

This material consisted of CD4+ T cells from peripheral blood mononuclear cells, taken in the third trimester of pregnancy. The origin of this receptor is a female donor with multiple sclerosis, enrolled in a pregnancy study. V is TRBV7-7 and J is TRBJ2-5; 8 bases map to TRBD1. CDR3 bases: TGTGCTAGCAGCTTAGTGGTACAGGGGGACCAGTACTTC. It translates to CASSLVVQGDQYF.